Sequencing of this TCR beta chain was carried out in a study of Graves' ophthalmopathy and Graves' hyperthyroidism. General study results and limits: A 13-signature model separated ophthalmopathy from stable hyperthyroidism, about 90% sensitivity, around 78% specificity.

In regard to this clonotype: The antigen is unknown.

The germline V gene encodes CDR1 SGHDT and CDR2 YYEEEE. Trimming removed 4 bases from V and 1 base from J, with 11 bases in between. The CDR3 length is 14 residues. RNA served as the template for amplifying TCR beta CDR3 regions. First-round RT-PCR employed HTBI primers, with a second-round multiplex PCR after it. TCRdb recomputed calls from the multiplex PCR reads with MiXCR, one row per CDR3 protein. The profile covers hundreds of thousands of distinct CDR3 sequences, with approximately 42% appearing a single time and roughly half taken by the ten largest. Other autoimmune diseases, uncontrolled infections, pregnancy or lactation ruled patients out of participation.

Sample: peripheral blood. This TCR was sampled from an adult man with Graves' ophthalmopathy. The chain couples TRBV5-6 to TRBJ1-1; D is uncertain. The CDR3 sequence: CASSTFTENTEAFF. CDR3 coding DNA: TGTGCCAGCAGCACTTTTACAGAGAACACTGAAGCTTTCTTT. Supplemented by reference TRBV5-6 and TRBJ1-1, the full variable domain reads DAGVTQSPTHLIKTRGQQVTLRCSPKSGHDTVSWYQQALGQGPQFIFQYYEEEERQRGNFPDRFSGHQFPNYSSELNVNALLLGDSALYLCASSTFTENTEAFFGQGTRLTVV.